What follows are 19 T cell receptor beta chains derived from one specimen sequenced in a study of blood T cell repertoires in COVID-19. Method: immunoSEQ multiplex PCR; TCRdb's copy keeps in-frame clones and lacks some. The sample contains 270,000 or so clones, more than 70% of which appear only once. The sample consisted of peripheral blood. The receptors were sampled from a woman between 18 and 29 years old with acute or convalescent COVID-19.

The genes are TRBV3-1 (or the pseudogene TRBV3-2) and TRBJ2-4; D gene ambiguous. This CDR3 contains 15 residues. Trimming left V 5 bases short and J 1 base short, with 12 bases between. The germline CDR1 and CDR2 sequences are LGHDT and YNNKEL (reference sequence). The CDR3 region has the DNA TGTGCCAGCAGCAGCGACGCCGGGGCCAAAAACATTCAGTACTTC. It specifies CASSSDAGAKNIQYF.

The chain is built from TRBV6-2 or TRBV6-3 and TRBJ2-7; possibly TRBD1 for D (6 bases). This CDR3 has 20 residues. Trimming cost V 0 bases and J 0 bases, with 24 bases left between them. In germline, CDR1 is MNHEY, CDR2 SVGEGT. This CDR3 reads CASSYSSLPGRQALSYEQYF. DNA of the CDR3: TGTGCCAGCAGTTACTCTTCCCTCCCGGGAAGACAGGCCCTCTCCTACGAGCAGTACTTC.

The V and J genes are TRBV4-1 and TRBJ2-3; 8 bases fit TRBD1. This CDR3 spans 17 amino acids. The germline V gene encodes CDR1 MGHRA and CDR2 YSYEKL. The ends lost 4 bases at V and 3 bases at J; junction bases unmatched: 12. CDR3 coding DNA: TGCGCCAGCAGCCGAAGTGCCGGGACAGGTTATACAGATACGCAGTATTTT. It specifies CASSRSAGTGYTDTQYF.

The rearrangement links TRBV5-1 to TRBJ2-1; 8 bases match TRBD1. The CDR3 totals 13 residues. With V trimmed by 4 bases and J by 8 bases, 5 bases remained unmatched. CDR1 is SGHRS, CDR2 YFSETQ, per germline. The CDR3 protein is CASSRTGSDEQFF. The DNA for the CDR3 is TGCGCCAGCAGCCGGACAGGGTCCGATGAGCAGTTCTTC.

The chain uses TRBV7-3 and TRBJ2-1; 10 nucleotides agree with TRBD1. The CDR3 is 15 amino acids. CDR1 SGHTA and CDR2 FQGTGA come from the germline V gene. V was pared by 5 bases and J by 7 bases, with 8 bases of the junction left unmatched. Here the CDR3 reads CASSPDRGLVNEQFF. The CDR3 DNA is TGTGCCAGCAGCCCTGACAGGGGGCTAGTGAATGAGCAGTTCTTC.

This clone was found a few times. The chain carries TRBV27 and TRBJ1-5; D remains ambiguous. The CDR3 is 13 residues long. Germline CDR1 and CDR2: MNHEY and SMNVEV (reference sequence). V was cut by 6 bases and J by 15 bases, with 21 bases left in between. The CDR3 bases are TGTGCCAGCAGCGAAGGCATTTGGGCGCTCCGGCATTTT. Its translation is CASSEGIWALRHF.

This rearrangement joins TRBV7-2 to TRBJ1-5; D uncertain. This CDR3 contains 16 residues. Germline CDR1 SGHTA, CDR2 FQGNSA. Trimming removed 2 bases from V and 0 bases from J, with 11 bases in between. The CDR3, as DNA: TGTGCCAGCAGCTTATTTTCGGGAAATAGCAATCAGCCCCAGCATTTT. This encodes CASSLFSGNSNQPQHF. The variable domain in full, with the rest retrieved from reference TRBV7-2 and TRBJ1-5, is GAGVSQSPSNKVTEKGKDVELRCDPISGHTALYWYRQSLGQGLEFLIYFQGNSAPDKSGLPSDRFSAERTGGSVSTLTIQRTQQEDSAVYLCASSLFSGNSNQPQHFGDGTRLSIL.

The chain combines TRBV7-9 with TRBJ2-3; tentatively, D is TRBD2 (6 bases). From germline, CDR1 is SEHNR and CDR2 FQNEAQ (reference sequence). The V end lost 5 bases, the J end lost 2 bases, and 11 bases lay between the germline ends. The CDR3 loop spans 14 amino acids. CDR3 in amino acids: CASSRDSITDTQYF. CDR3 coding DNA: TGTGCCAGCAGCCGGGACTCCATCACAGATACGCAGTATTTT.

This clone was recorded a few times. V and J are TRBV27 and TRBJ2-7; 8 bases match TRBD2. The trim removed 5 bases at V and 5 bases at J, leaving 5 bases unmatched. Germline CDR1 and CDR2: MNHEY and SMNVEV (reference sequence). The CDR3 extends over 13 amino acids. CDR3 sequence (DNA): TGTGCCAGCAGTCCGGGACTAGTTGACGAGCAGTACTTC. Protein sequence: CASSPGLVDEQYF.

This clone has at least ten counts. The chain uses TRBV19 and TRBJ1-4, with 8 bases aligning to TRBD1. Germline trimming cut 3 bases from V and 8 bases from J; bases unmatched to any gene: 11. Germline CDR1 LNHDA, CDR2 SQIVND (reference sequence). CDR3 size: 16 residues. The CDR3 nucleotides read TGTGCCAGTAGTATTCCTCAGGGGGCGACTCGGGAAAAACTGTTTTTT. This gives the protein CASSIPQGATREKLFF.

The rearrangement links TRBV27 to TRBJ2-2, with TRBD2 matching over 7 bases. The ends lost 3 bases at V and 4 bases at J; junction bases unmatched: 8. The germline V gene has CDR1 MNHEY and CDR2 SMNVEV (reference sequence). The CDR3 has 16 amino acids. The CDR3 spells CASSFGVGLPTGELFF. CDR3 coding DNA: TGTGCCAGCAGTTTTGGGGTGGGACTACCCACCGGGGAGCTGTTTTTT.

V gene TRBV11-2 combines with J gene TRBJ1-3; D uncertain. The V gene lost 5 bases and the J gene lost 0 bases, with 8 bases spanning the gap. Per the germline V gene, CDR1 is SGHAT and CDR2 is FQNNGV. The CDR3 loop spans 14 amino acids. CDR3 DNA: TGTGCCAGCAGCGCGAGGTACTCTGGAAACACCATATATTTT. Its protein is CASSARYSGNTIYF. The full variable domain, with the rest looked up from reference TRBV11-2 and TRBJ1-3, is EAGVAQSPRYKIIEKRQSVAFWCNPISGHATLYWYQQILGQGPKLLIQFQNNGVVDDSQLPKDRFSAERLKGVDSTLKIQPAKLEDSAVYLCASSARYSGNTIYFGEGSWLTVV.

The chain couples TRBV6-5 to TRBJ1-5; a weak D match, TRBD1 (6 bases). Germline V CDR1 and CDR2: MNHEY, SVGAGI. Trimming removed 0 bases from V and 7 bases from J, with 13 bases in between. The CDR3 contains 15 residues. CDR3 bases: TGTGCCAGCAGTTACTCATTGGGGGGGGGCCAGCCCCAGCATTTT. Amino acid sequence: CASSYSLGGGQPQHF.

The J gene is TRBJ1-1, the V gene TRBV19, with TRBD1 matching over 8 bases. The junction had 12 bases not matched to a gene; V was cut back by 5 bases and J by 1 base. This CDR3 has 17 amino acids. Germline CDR1 is LNHDA and CDR2 is SQIVND (reference sequence). CDR3 nucleotides: TGTGCCAGTAGTGCCCCGCGACAGGGGACAAAGAACACTGAAGCTTTCTTT. Translated, it gives CASSAPRQGTKNTEAFF. Drawing the rest from reference TRBV19 and TRBJ1-1, the complete variable domain is DGGITQSPKYLFRKEGQNVTLSCEQNLNHDAMYWYRQDPGQGLRLIYYSQIVNDFQKGDIAEGYSVSREKKESFPLTVTSAQKNPTAFYLCASSAPRQGTKNTEAFFGQGTRLTVV.

This clone has just one count. V gene TRBV19 combines with J gene TRBJ2-7, with 9 bases aligning to TRBD2. Germline V gene sequence: CDR1 LNHDA, CDR2 SQIVND (reference sequence). V shed 3 bases, J shed 6 bases, and the junction held 15 bases outside the gene matches. The CDR3 covers 17 residues. Here the CDR3 DNA reads TGTGCCAGTAGTATCGGGGGGATTAGCGGGAGTGGACCCGAGCAGTACTTC. Protein sequence: CASSIGGISGSGPEQYF. The full variable domain, its missing parts supplied by reference TRBV19 and TRBJ2-7, is DGGITQSPKYLFRKEGQNVTLSCEQNLNHDAMYWYRQDPGQGLRLIYYSQIVNDFQKGDIAEGYSVSREKKESFPLTVTSAQKNPTAFYLCASSIGGISGSGPEQYFGPGTRLTVT.

Only one count was recorded for this clone. This sequence joins TRBV5-1 and TRBJ2-3; 16 bases agree with TRBD2. V was clipped by 3 bases and J by 2 bases; unmatched bases: 18. The CDR3 loop spans 22 amino acids. Per the germline V gene, CDR1 is SGHRS and CDR2 is YFSETQ. CDR3 region: CASSWGLAGGQPPTLDTDTQYF. Written as DNA, the CDR3 is TGCGCCAGCAGCTGGGGACTAGCGGGAGGGCAACCCCCCACACTCGACACAGATACGCAGTATTTT.

The chain joins TRBV6-5 to TRBJ2-7; possible D gene TRBD2, 5 bases. Germline-derived CDR1 and CDR2 are MNHEY and SVGAGI. The V end lost 6 bases, the J end lost 3 bases, and 12 bases lay between the germline ends. The CDR3 has 13 amino acids. CDR3 coding DNA: TGTGCCAGCAGCGAGACTACCTACTACGAGCAGTACTTC. Residues: CASSETTYYEQYF.

The CDR3 loop reads CASSTRTNTGELFF. The CDR3 DNA is TGTGCCAGCTCGACTAGGACGAACACCGGGGAGCTGTTTTTT. This rearrangement joins TRBV18 to TRBJ2-2; possibly TRBD2 for D (6 bases). CDR1 KGHSH and CDR2 LQKENI come from the germline V gene. This CDR3 is 14 amino acids long. V gave up 6 bases and J gave up 0 bases, with 8 bases separating them.

The chain couples TRBV5-8 to TRBJ2-5; 7 bases align to TRBD2. V shed 3 bases, J shed 4 bases, and the junction held 9 bases outside the gene matches. CDR3 length: 15 amino acids. The germline gives CDR1 SGHTS, CDR2 YDEGEE. As DNA, the CDR3 is TGTGCCAGCAGCTGGGCGGGAGTCCCGGGAGAGACCCAGTACTTC. This translates into CASSWAGVPGETQYF.